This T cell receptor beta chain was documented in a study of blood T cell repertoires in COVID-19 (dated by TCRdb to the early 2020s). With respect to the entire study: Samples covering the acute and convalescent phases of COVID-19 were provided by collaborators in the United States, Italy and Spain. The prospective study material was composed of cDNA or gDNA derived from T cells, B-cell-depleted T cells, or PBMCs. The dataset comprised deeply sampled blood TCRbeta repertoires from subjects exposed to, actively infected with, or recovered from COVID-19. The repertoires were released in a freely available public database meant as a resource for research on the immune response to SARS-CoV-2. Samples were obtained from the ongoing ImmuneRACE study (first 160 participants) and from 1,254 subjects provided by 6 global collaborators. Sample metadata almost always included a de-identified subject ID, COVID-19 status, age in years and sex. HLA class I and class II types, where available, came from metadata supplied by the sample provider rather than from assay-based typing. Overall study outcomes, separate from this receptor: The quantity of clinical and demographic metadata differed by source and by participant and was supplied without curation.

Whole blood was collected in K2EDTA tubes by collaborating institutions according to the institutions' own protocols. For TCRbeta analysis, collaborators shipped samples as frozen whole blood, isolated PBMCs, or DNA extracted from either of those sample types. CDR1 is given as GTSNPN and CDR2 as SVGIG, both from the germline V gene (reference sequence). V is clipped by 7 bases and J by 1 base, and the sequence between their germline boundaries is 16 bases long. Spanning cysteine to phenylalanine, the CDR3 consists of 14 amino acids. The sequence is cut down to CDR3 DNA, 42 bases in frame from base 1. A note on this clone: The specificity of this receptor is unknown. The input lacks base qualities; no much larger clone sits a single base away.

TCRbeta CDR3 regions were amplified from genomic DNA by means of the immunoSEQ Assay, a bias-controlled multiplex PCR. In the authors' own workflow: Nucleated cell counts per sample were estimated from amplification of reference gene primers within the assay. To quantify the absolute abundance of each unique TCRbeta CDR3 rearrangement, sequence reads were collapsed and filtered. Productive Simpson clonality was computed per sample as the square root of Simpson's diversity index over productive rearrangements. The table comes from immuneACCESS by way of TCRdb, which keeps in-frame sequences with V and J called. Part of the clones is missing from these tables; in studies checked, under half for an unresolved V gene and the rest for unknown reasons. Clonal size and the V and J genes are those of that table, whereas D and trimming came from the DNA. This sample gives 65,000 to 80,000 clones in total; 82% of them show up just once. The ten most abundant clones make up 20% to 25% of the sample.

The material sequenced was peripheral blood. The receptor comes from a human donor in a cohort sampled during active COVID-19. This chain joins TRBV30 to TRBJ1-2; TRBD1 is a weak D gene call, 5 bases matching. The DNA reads TGTGCCTTCACCACGGCGGGGGTTAACTATGGCTACACCTTC. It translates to CAFTTAGVNYGYTF.